The clone carrying this T cell receptor beta chain appeared a few times. Antigen unknown. This sample is part of a study of beta chain features in type 1 diabetes. Study outcomes and limitations: When Type 1 diabetes patients were examined, their TCRB CDR3s proved moderately but significantly shorter in all four CD4+ subsets.

Sorted populations were all over 98% pure. CDR1 and CDR2 (germline): MNHEY, SVGAGI. The CDR3 loop spans 15 amino acids. Deletions cut 0 bases from V and 1 base from J, with 10 bases between. Sequencing targeted expressed TCRB transcripts, as all isolated RNA had been reverse transcribed. The assay was immunoSEQ multiplex PCR, and TCRdb's table has in-frame clones only and misses some. This sample has around 650,000 clones, with 9.5% to 15% found just once. V gene TRBV6-5 combines with J gene TRBJ2-7, with D maybe TRBD1 (5 bases). The clonotype originates from a man aged 25 to 40 with type 1 diabetes. Sequencing was done on a sample of naive CD4+ T cells from blood. In DNA form, the CDR3 reads TGTGCCAGCAGTTACTCCCGGACACAATCCTACGAGCAGTACTTC. Translated, it gives CASSYSRTQSYEQYF.